The T cell receptor (beta chain) under discussion was sequenced for a study of Ad26.COV2.S vaccination and SARS-CoV-2 variants. Study summary: Donor participated within the Ad26.COV2.S arm of the COV1001 trial. Ad26.COV2.S was injected intramuscularly once or twice, 56 days apart. Notes on the study in general: A substantial breadth of spike-specific CD8+ and CD4+ T cell responses after vaccination has been reported.

Unmatched junction bases numbered 7, after V lost 5 bases and J lost 10 bases. The CDR3 has 15 residues. Germline assignment: CDR1 SEHNR and CDR2 FQNEAQ (reference sequence). As to treatment: about 20 received Ad26.COV2.S at low or high dose, single or two shots; 5 received placebo; per-sample allocation not given. Day 63 after the first injection of vaccine or placebo was the sampling time. Comments on this clone: Its antigen is not identified.

TCRdb's copy holds only in-frame clones and misses some; the assay was immunoSEQ multiplex PCR. The repertoire has over 400,000 clones, around 93% of them found once; the top ten carry over 1.5%. Source: peripheral blood, taken in a trial of Ad26.COV2.S vaccine versus placebo. This sequence joins TRBV7-9 and TRBJ1-6; 11 bases map to TRBD1. The receptor comes from a person aged 18-65 years who received the Ad26.COV2.S COVID-19 vaccine or a placebo. The CDR3 nucleotides are TGTGCCAGCAGCCGAATAGGGACAGGGGGGTCACCCCTCCACTTT. Protein product: CASSRIGTGGSPLHF.